This passage covers 24 T cell receptor beta chains from one sample sequenced in a study of blood T cell repertoires in COVID-19 (dated by TCRdb to 2020 to 2022). The protocol used for the library was the immunoSEQ multiplex PCR assay. This immuneACCESS table, as held by TCRdb, lists in-frame sequences with V and J called but not all clones. Of the missing ones, under half trace to an unresolved V gene in checked studies; the others have no known cause. The sample table shows around 200,000 clones, and 70% to 90% are seen once. Jointly, the top ten make up about 2.5% of the sample. The specimen was peripheral blood. The origin of the receptors is a man aged 40-49 years with active or convalescent COVID-19.

This clone was seen more than once but under ten times. This chain links TRBV7-9 with TRBJ1-3, with a weak D call TRBD1 (5 bases). This CDR3 has 15 amino acids. V was pared by 7 bases and J by 0 bases, with 13 bases between. The germline CDR1 and CDR2 sequences are SEHNR and FQNEAQ (reference sequence). DNA for the CDR3: TGTGCCAGCACTCGGCGGGGGGTCTCTGGAAACACCATATATTTT. As protein: CASTRRGVSGNTIYF.

V gene TRBV5-6 combines with J gene TRBJ2-5, with a weak D call TRBD1 (6 bases). V gave up 4 bases and J gave up 5 bases, with 12 bases separating them. CDR3 length: 13 residues. In germline, CDR1 is SGHDT, CDR2 YYEEEE. DNA of the CDR3: TGTGCCAGCAGCGGGGGACAAAGGGAGACCCAGTACTTC. Translation: CASSGGQRETQYF.

This chain joins TRBV18 and TRBJ2-1; 8 positions agree with TRBD1. Trimming removed 2 bases from V and 7 bases from J; junction bases left unmatched: 7. The CDR3 is 15 amino acids. CDR1 is KGHSH, CDR2 LQKENI, per germline. CDR3: CASSPGQGISNEQFF. In DNA, the CDR3 is TGTGCCAGCTCACCAGGACAGGGAATTTCGAATGAGCAGTTCTTC.

The chain employs TRBV6-1 and TRBJ2-1; no clear D gene. The CDR3 extends over 14 amino acids. Germline-derived CDR1 and CDR2 are MNHNS and SASEGT. V was pared by 6 bases and J by 0 bases, with 9 bases between. The CDR3 protein is CASSLESSYNEQFF. CDR3 DNA sequence: TGTGCCAGCAGCCTGGAGAGCTCCTACAATGAGCAGTTCTTC.

The chain uses TRBV5-1 and TRBJ2-1; 10 nucleotides agree with TRBD1. Germline loops: CDR1 SGHRS, CDR2 YFSETQ. V lost 0 bases to trimming and J lost 4 bases; unmatched junction nucleotides: 4. The CDR3 contains 16 residues. CDR3 amino acids: CASSLGDRGSYNEQFF. The CDR3 bases are TGCGCCAGCAGCTTGGGGGACAGGGGATCTTACAATGAGCAGTTCTTC.

J is TRBJ2-7 and V is TRBV7-2; unclear D gene. CDR3 length: 14 amino acids. The germline V and J ends were trimmed by 1 base and 4 bases, with 11 bases remaining between them. Per the germline V gene, CDR1 is SGHTA and CDR2 is FQGNSA. Here the CDR3 reads CASSLGPPRYEQYF. In DNA, the CDR3 is TGTGCCAGCAGCTTAGGGCCCCCGAGGTACGAGCAGTACTTC.

The chain uses TRBV12-3 or TRBV12-4 and TRBJ2-1; the D gene is possibly TRBD2 (7 bases). The CDR3 runs to 13 residues. Trimming took off 5 bases at V and 11 bases at J, with 16 bases between the two ends. CDR3 protein: CASSGFGGDKQFF. For the CDR3, the DNA is TGTGCCAGCAGTGGGTTTGGGGGGGACAAGCAGTTCTTC.

V is TRBV5-1 and J is TRBJ2-1; D is perhaps TRBD2 (5 bases). V was pared by 1 base and J by 1 base, with 9 bases between. Germline-derived CDR1 and CDR2 are SGHRS and YFSETQ. The CDR3 contains 15 residues. The CDR3 sequence is CASSLTPGSYNEQFF. The CDR3 DNA reads as TGCGCCAGCAGCTTGACTCCGGGATCCTACAATGAGCAGTTCTTC.

V is TRBV28 and J is TRBJ1-5; 8 nucleotides align to TRBD1. V gave up 5 bases and J gave up 7 bases; unmatched junction bases: 13. Germline V gene sequence: CDR1 MDHEN, CDR2 SYDVKM. The CDR3 contains 16 residues. CDR3 nucleotides: TGTGCCAGCAGTACCCTAGGACAGGGACAAAGCCAGCCCCAGCATTTT. Amino acids: CASSTLGQGQSQPQHF.

The genes are TRBV28 and TRBJ2-7; maybe TRBD1 (5 bases). Trimming pared 6 bases from V and 4 bases from J, leaving 10 bases between. The germline V gene encodes CDR1 MDHEN and CDR2 SYDVKM. The CDR3 sequence is 12 residues long. The CDR3, as DNA: TGTGCCAGCAGCATAAAGGGGTACGAGCAGTACTTC. It specifies CASSIKGYEQYF.

The chain recombines TRBV10-3 with TRBJ2-5; a possible D gene is TRBD2 (7 bases). CDR3 length equals 14 residues. CDR1 is ENHRY and CDR2 is SYGVKD in the germline V gene. V lost 4 bases to trimming and J lost 5 bases, with 14 bases between them. CDR3 sequence: CAISARTRGETQYF. DNA of the CDR3: TGTGCCATCAGTGCCCGGACTAGGGGGGAGACCCAGTACTTC.

This chain connects TRBV28 to TRBJ1-2; a possible D gene is TRBD1 (5 bases). The CDR3 contains 13 residues. CDR1 and CDR2 (germline): MDHEN, SYDVKM. Trimming shortened V by 3 bases and J by 5 bases, and 10 bases separated the two germline ends. CDR3 coding DNA: TGTGCCAGCAGTTTTCCAGGGCGTTATGGCTACACCTTC. It translates to CASSFPGRYGYTF.

The V gene is TRBV7-9, the J gene TRBJ1-4; TRBD1 matches 9 bases. Germline CDR1 SEHNR, CDR2 FQNEAQ (reference sequence). This CDR3 has 17 amino acids. The V segment lost 4 bases and the J segment 4 bases; nucleotides outside the gene matches: 10. The CDR3 DNA sequence: TGTGCCAGCAGCTACACCGGGACAGGGAATTTTAATGAAAAACTGTTTTTT. As protein: CASSYTGTGNFNEKLFF. The variable domain in full, completed from reference TRBV7-9 and TRBJ1-4, reads DTGVSQNPRHKITKRGQNVTFRCDPISEHNRLYWYRQTLGQGPEFLTYFQNEAQLEKSRLLSDRFSAERPKGSFSTLEIQRTEQGDSAMYLCASSYTGTGNFNEKLFFGSGTQLSVL.

Here the CDR3 reads CASSDSGGRLSPLHF. For the CDR3, the DNA is TGTGCCAGCAGTGATAGCGGGGGGCGACTTTCACCCCTCCACTTT. J is TRBJ1-6 and V is TRBV25-1; TRBD1 is a possible D gene (6 bases). The CDR3 spans 15 residues. Germline CDR1 and CDR2: MGHDK and SYGVNS. V lost 3 bases and J lost 9, with 15 bases in between. Filled out from reference TRBV25-1 and TRBJ1-6, the complete variable domain reads EADIYQTPRYLVIGTGKKITLECSQTMGHDKMYWYQQDPGMELHLIHYSYGVNSTEKGDLSSESTVSRIRTEHFPLTLESARPSHTSQYLCASSDSGGRLSPLHFGNGTRLTVT.

The genes are TRBV5-5 and TRBJ1-2, with TRBD1 matching 10 bases. The germline V gene encodes CDR1 SGHKS and CDR2 YYEKEE (reference sequence). The CDR3 has 15 amino acids. V lost 0 bases to trimming and J lost 2 bases; unmatched junction nucleotides: 1. CDR3 in amino acids: CASSLGGQGNYGYTF. DNA for the CDR3: TGTGCCAGCAGCTTGGGGGGACAGGGGAACTATGGCTACACCTTC.

The gene calls are TRBV11-2 and TRBJ2-2; 10 positions match TRBD2. Germline values: CDR1 SGHAT, CDR2 FQNNGV. The CDR3 totals 15 residues. The junction had 6 bases not matched to a gene; V was cut back by 4 bases and J by 7 bases. The CDR3 region has the DNA TGTGCCAGCAGCTCAGCGGGGGGGCCCGGCGGGGAGCTGTTTTTT. Its translation is CASSSAGGPGGELFF.

The rearrangement uses TRBV4-1 and TRBJ1-2; 7 bases line up with TRBD1. The CDR3 is 14 amino acids. The ends lost 3 bases at V and 8 bases at J; junction bases unmatched: 9. In germline, CDR1 is MGHRA, CDR2 YSYEKL. The CDR3 DNA is TGCGCCAGCAGCCAGGGTGACAGGGCGGGGGGCTACACCTTC. Translation gives CASSQGDRAGGYTF.

The CDR3 protein is CASSPEAGSNQPQHF. Here the CDR3 DNA reads TGTGCCAGCAGCCCCGAAGCGGGTAGCAATCAGCCCCAGCATTTT. The chain recombines TRBV9 with TRBJ1-5, with D unclear. V was trimmed by 4 bases and J by 0 bases, leaving 11 bases between them. The germline CDR1 and CDR2 sequences are SGDLS and YYNGEE. This CDR3 contains 15 residues.

This chain joins TRBV7-2 and TRBJ2-7, with 8 positions matching TRBD2. After removal of 5 bases from V and 6 bases from J, the junction contained 12 bases not matched to a gene. Germline CDR1 reads SGHTA; CDR2 reads FQGNSA. The CDR3 has 15 residues. This chain's CDR3 is CASSPPGLVLGEQYF. CDR3 sequence (DNA): TGTGCCAGCAGCCCACCGGGACTAGTTTTAGGCGAGCAGTACTTC.

This clone was seen only once. The chain is built from TRBV6-5 and TRBJ2-3; unclear D gene. This CDR3 has 12 residues. V lost 5 bases, J lost 3 bases, and 6 bases lay in between. Germline CDR1 MNHEY, CDR2 SVGAGI. The CDR3 sequence is CASSPNTDTQYF. CDR3 nucleotide sequence: TGTGCCAGCAGTCCAAATACAGATACGCAGTATTTT.

The chain recombines TRBV6-1 with TRBJ2-7; 10 bases map to TRBD1. The length of the CDR3 is 16 residues. V was clipped by 1 base and J by 2 bases; unmatched bases: 5. Germline-derived CDR1 and CDR2 are MNHNS and SASEGT. This chain's CDR3 is CASSEGWGTGAYEQYF. The CDR3 DNA follows: TGTGCCAGCAGTGAAGGATGGGGGACAGGGGCCTACGAGCAGTACTTC.

The chain links TRBV11-3 to TRBJ1-6; 8 bases are shared with TRBD1. This CDR3 spans 17 amino acids. Germline V CDR1 and CDR2: SGHNT, YENEEA. Trimming at V came to 6 bases and at J to 7 bases, leaving 14 bases not matched to a gene. This chain's CDR3 is CASRPSSRQGLNSPLHF. Here the CDR3 DNA reads TGTGCCAGCAGGCCTTCCTCCCGACAGGGGTTGAATTCACCCCTCCACTTT. Drawing the rest from reference TRBV11-3 and TRBJ1-6, the complete variable domain is EAGVVQSPRYKIIEKKQPVAFWCNPISGHNTLYWYLQNLGQGPELLIRYENEEAVDDSQLPKDRFSAERLKGVDSTLKIQPAELGDSAVYLCASRPSSRQGLNSPLHFGNGTRLTVT.

The chain couples TRBV30 to TRBJ2-7; 7 nucleotides agree with TRBD1. The CDR3 runs to 13 residues. Germline V CDR1 and CDR2: GTSNPN, SVGIG (reference sequence). Trimming at V came to 4 bases and at J to 4 bases, leaving 7 bases not matched to a gene. The CDR3 DNA sequence: TGTGCCTGGATGCGGACAGGAAGGTACGAGCAGTACTTC. Protein sequence: CAWMRTGRYEQYF. The full variable domain, in which reference TRBV30 and TRBJ2-7 provide the parts outside the CDR3, is SQTIHQWPATLVQPVGSPLSLECTVEGTSNPNLYWYRQAAGRGLQLLFYSVGIGQISSEVPQNLSASRPQDRQFILSSKKLLLSDSGFYLCAWMRTGRYEQYFGPGTRLTVT.

This chain connects TRBV7-9 to TRBJ1-6; TRBD1 aligns across 7 bases. CDR1 and CDR2 from the germline V gene are SEHNR and FQNEAQ (reference sequence). This CDR3 spans 14 amino acids. J gave up 8 bases and V 5 bases, and 6 bases lay outside the gene matches. The CDR3 sequence is CASSEGTAHSPLHF. The CDR3 DNA follows: TGTGCCAGCAGCGAGGGGACAGCCCATTCACCCCTCCACTTT.